The next 27 T cell receptor beta chains were all read from a single sample in a study of CD8 T cells in ankylosing spondylitis. Study results and caveats: For ankylosing spondylitis blood, a TCR beta motif of fewer than 10 highly homologous variants appeared characteristic.

TCRdb processed the 5' RACE reads anew with MiXCR; each CDR3 protein has one entry. The sample includes under 850,000 distinct CDR3 sequences, around 20% seen only once; the top ten take approximately 18%. No cognate antigen is known for these TCRs. Sequences were obtained from blood, either unsorted or a sorted T cell fraction (not recorded which). The receptors originated from a male donor with ankylosing spondylitis.

This clonotype appeared a few times. The rearrangement links TRBV5-1 to TRBJ2-2; 10 bases map to TRBD2. Germline V gene sequence: CDR1 SGHRS, CDR2 YFSETQ. V dropped 2 bases and J dropped 4; count of bases not matched to a gene: 2. There are 15 residues in the CDR3. The CDR3: CASSFASGSTGELFF. CDR3 nucleotide sequence: TGCGCCAGCAGCTTCGCTAGCGGGAGCACCGGGGAGCTGTTTTTT.

The chain recombines TRBV20-1 with TRBJ1-3; TRBD1 aligns across 8 bases. The V gene end was trimmed by 6 bases and the J gene end by 0 bases; junction bases not matched to a gene: 10. The CDR3 is 16 residues long. Germline V gives CDR1 DFQATT, CDR2 SNEGSKA (reference sequence). DNA of the CDR3: TGCAGTGCCAGTAGTCCGACAGGGGTCTCTGGAAACACCATATATTTT. Translated: CSASSPTGVSGNTIYF.

This clonotype was counted between two and nine times. The rearrangement uses TRBV12-3 or TRBV12-4 and TRBJ1-5; unclear D gene. CDR3 length equals 14 residues. V lost 5 bases and J lost 3, with 11 bases in between. This CDR3 is CASSPDTFNQPQHF. Here the CDR3 DNA reads TGTGCCAGCAGTCCAGACACGTTCAATCAGCCCCAGCATTTT.

This clonotype has a handful of counts. The chain has TRBV14 and TRBJ2-6; 7 bases are shared with TRBD2. With V trimmed by 2 bases and J by 2 bases, 3 bases remained unmatched. This CDR3 region has 16 residues. From germline, CDR1 is SGHDN and CDR2 FVKESK. This chain's CDR3 is CASSQMGGAGANVLTF. CDR3 coding DNA: TGTGCCAGCAGCCAAATGGGAGGGGCTGGGGCCAACGTCCTGACTTTC.

This clonotype was seen only a few times. The V call is TRBV7-6, the J call TRBJ2-7; 11 nucleotides match TRBD2. CDR1 and CDR2 (germline): SGHVS, FNYEAQ. This CDR3 spans 16 amino acids. Trimming at V came to 3 bases and at J to 3 bases, leaving 7 bases not matched to a gene. The CDR3 region is CASSFETSGEGYEQYF. DNA of the CDR3: TGTGCCAGCAGCTTTGAGACTAGCGGGGAAGGCTACGAGCAGTACTTC.

The gene calls are TRBV12-3 or TRBV12-4 and TRBJ1-4; 8 bases match TRBD1. The ends lost 5 bases at V and 8 bases at J; junction bases unmatched: 7. The CDR3 sequence is 14 residues long. CDR3 sequence reads: CASSERTGREKLFF. CDR3 nucleotide sequence: TGTGCCAGCAGTGAAAGGACAGGGAGGGAAAAACTGTTTTTT.

This clonotype was observed at least ten times. The chain carries TRBV5-1 and TRBJ1-2; TRBD1 matches at 11 bases. The CDR3 covers 15 residues. The V and J ends lost 0 bases and 8 bases, in that order; junction bases with no gene match: 6. Germline V lookup: CDR1 SGHRS, CDR2 YFSETQ. As DNA, the CDR3 is TGCGCCAGCAGCTTGGCCGGACAGGGGGCAGGAGGCTACACCTTC. It encodes CASSLAGQGAGGYTF.

Comments on this clonotype: Since a much larger clone is just one base distant, this may be a read error. V is TRBV20-1 and J is TRBJ1-5; D call uncertain. Germline values: CDR1 DFQATT, CDR2 SNEGSKA (reference sequence). The CDR3 spans 17 residues. CDR3 sequence: CCARDGGKGSNNQPQHF. The DNA of the CDR3 is TGCTGTGCTAGAGATGGTGGAAAGGGTTCCAACAATCAGCCCCAGCATTTT.

This clonotype has just a few counts. The rearrangement links TRBV24-1 to TRBJ2-2; a possible D gene is TRBD2 (6 bases). The V and J ends lost 7 bases and 1 base respectively, with 9 bases between them. Germline CDR1 and CDR2: KGHDR and SFDVKD. The CDR3 loop spans 14 amino acids. The CDR3 protein is CATREAGNTGELFF. The CDR3 DNA reads as TGTGCCACCAGGGAAGCGGGGAACACCGGGGAGCTGTTTTTT.

Here the CDR3 reads CASSYTLGTYEQYF. For the CDR3, the DNA is TGTGCCAGCTCCTACACTTTAGGGACCTACGAGCAGTACTTC. This sequence joins TRBV2 and TRBJ2-7; D gene unclear. V was trimmed by 8 bases and J by 2 bases, leaving 16 bases between them. CDR1 and CDR2 (germline): SNHLY, FYNNEI. CDR3 length: 14 residues. The full variable domain, rest sourced from reference TRBV2 and TRBJ2-7, is EPEVTQTPSHQVTQMGQEVILRCVPISNHLYFYWYRQILGQKVEFLVSFYNNEISEKSEIFDDQFSVERPDGSNFTLKIRSTKLEDSAMYFCASSYTLGTYEQYFGPGTRLTVT.

The chain recombines TRBV15 with TRBJ1-2, with TRBD1 matching over 7 bases. Germline V gives CDR1 LNHNV, CDR2 YYDKDF (reference sequence). V shed 0 bases, J shed 3 bases, and the junction held 13 bases outside the gene matches. The CDR3 extends over 18 amino acids. The chain's CDR3 is CATSRDPEQGRVYYGYTF. DNA for the CDR3: TGTGCCACCAGCAGAGATCCCGAACAGGGGAGGGTCTACTATGGCTACACCTTC.

This clonotype was seen at least ten times. The rearrangement links TRBV7-9 to TRBJ1-1, with D perhaps matching TRBD1 (5 bases). The CDR3 is 15 amino acids. V gave up 4 bases and J gave up 2 bases, with 14 bases separating them. The germline CDR1 and CDR2 sequences are SEHNR and FQNEAQ (reference sequence). CDR3 residues: CASSSPWGTNTEAFF. The DNA of the CDR3 is TGTGCCAGCAGCTCACCCTGGGGCACAAACACTGAAGCTTTCTTT.

At least ten counts were recorded for this clonotype. This chain uses TRBV20-1 with TRBJ1-5, with TRBD1 as a possible D gene (6 bases). The CDR3 contains 16 residues. From germline, CDR1 is DFQATT and CDR2 SNEGSKA (reference sequence). V dropped 0 bases and J dropped 4 bases, with 16 bases sitting between them. CDR3 sequence: CSAREGGRNQNQPQHF. In DNA, the CDR3 is TGCAGTGCTAGAGAGGGGGGGCGGAACCAGAATCAGCCCCAGCATTTT.

A few counts support this clonotype. The chain links TRBV19 to TRBJ2-7; D might be TRBD1 (6 bases). The length of the CDR3 is 14 residues. Germline CDR1 is LNHDA and CDR2 is SQIVND (reference sequence). V dropped 9 bases and J dropped 5 bases, with 20 bases sitting between them. Here the CDR3 reads CARPRQASVDEQYF. The CDR3 bases are TGTGCCAGGCCGAGACAGGCTTCGGTGGACGAGCAGTACTTC.

This clonotype has more than one count but fewer than ten. The V call is TRBV9, the J call TRBJ2-7; no clear D gene. Germline assignment: CDR1 SGDLS and CDR2 YYNGEE. The CDR3 has 14 residues. V was clipped by 3 bases and J by 3 bases, with 13 bases between them. The CDR3 nucleotides read TGTGCCAGCAGCGCCGTAGCAAGGAGCTACGAGCAGTACTTC. Residues: CASSAVARSYEQYF.

V usage is TRBV21-1 and J usage is TRBJ1-5. TRBV21-1 is designated a pseudogene. There are 16 residues in the CDR3. CDR3 sequence reads: CASSPIGRQGDQPQHF. CDR3 nucleotide sequence: TGTGCCAGCAGCCCCATTGGGCGGCAGGGCGATCAGCCCCAGCATTTT.

V gene TRBV12-3 or TRBV12-4 combines with J gene TRBJ1-5, with 7 bases aligning to TRBD1. V gave up 3 bases and J gave up 4 bases; unmatched junction bases: 3. The CDR3 spans 14 residues. CDR3 protein: CASSFRDRNQPQHF. CDR3 DNA sequence: TGTGCCAGCAGTTTTAGGGACAGAAATCAGCCCCAGCATTTT.

The V gene is TRBV5-1, the J gene TRBJ2-2, with a weak D call TRBD2 (5 bases). Germline-derived CDR1 and CDR2 are SGHRS and YFSETQ. This CDR3 spans 12 amino acids. V gave up 10 bases and J gave up 1 base, with 8 bases separating them. The CDR3 DNA reads as TGCGCCTTCCGGGGGAACACCGGGGAGCTGTTTTTT. Translating gives CAFRGNTGELFF.

V usage is TRBV6-6 and J usage is TRBJ1-5; D might be TRBD1 (6 bases). Trimming left V 7 bases short and J 3 bases short, with 10 bases between. The V gene's germline CDR1 is MNHNY and CDR2 SVGAGI (reference sequence). The CDR3 has 13 residues. CDR3 sequence reads: CASTGANNQPQHF. The CDR3 DNA follows: TGTGCCAGCACAGGGGCGAACAATCAGCCCCAGCATTTT.

The rearrangement joins TRBV7-2 to TRBJ1-2; D remains unclear. V was cut by 1 base and J by 4 bases, with 13 bases left in between. CDR1 and CDR2 from the germline V gene are SGHTA and FQGNSA. This CDR3 is built from 15 residues. CDR3 sequence (DNA): TGTGCCAGCAGCTTAGGCAGGAATCGGGCCTATGGCTACACCTTC. As protein: CASSLGRNRAYGYTF.

This clonotype was seen more than once but under ten times. The chain is built from TRBV10-2 and TRBJ2-1, with 8 bases identical to TRBD2. This CDR3 comprises 12 residues. With 7 bases clipped from V and 9 bases from J, the junction kept 5 bases outside the gene matches. The germline gives CDR1 WSHSY, CDR2 SAAADI. DNA for the CDR3: TGCGCCAGCAAAGGAGCGGGAGTTGAGCAGTTCTTC. This encodes CASKGAGVEQFF.

This chain joins TRBV6-1 and TRBJ1-6, with D maybe TRBD1 (5 bases). V dropped 1 base and J dropped 10 bases, with 17 bases sitting between them. The CDR3 is made up of 16 amino acids. The V gene's germline CDR1 is MNHNS and CDR2 SASEGT. CDR3 sequence: CASSEEGLGSGSPLHF. CDR3 nucleotides: TGTGCCAGCAGTGAAGAAGGTCTGGGGTCAGGGTCACCCCTCCACTTT.

This clonotype was observed at least ten times. The V and J genes are TRBV3-1 and TRBJ2-7; D uncertain. The germline V gene has CDR1 LGHDT and CDR2 YNNKEL (reference sequence). This CDR3 comprises 14 residues. V gave up 4 bases and J gave up 1 base, with 11 bases separating them. CDR3 sequence (DNA): TGTGCCAGCAGCCCCGGGCCCCAGTCCTACGAGCAGTACTTC. This sequence encodes CASSPGPQSYEQYF.

The CDR3 here is CASVEGDLNYGYTF. In DNA, the CDR3 is TGTGCCAGCGTAGAGGGGGATCTTAACTATGGCTACACCTTC. J is TRBJ1-2 and V is TRBV7-9, with D perhaps TRBD1 (6 bases). Germline V gives CDR1 SEHNR, CDR2 FQNEAQ (reference sequence). The ends were cut back, 8 bases at V and 1 base at J, with 14 bases in the middle. This CDR3 is 14 amino acids long.

The chain combines TRBV11-2 with TRBJ2-2, with D possibly TRBD1 on 5 matching bases. Trimming took 1 base from V and 0 from J, leaving 12 bases between them. Germline V CDR1 and CDR2: SGHAT, FQNNGV. The CDR3 covers 17 residues. The CDR3 region is CASSLVLRATNTGELFF. For the CDR3, the DNA is TGTGCCAGCAGCTTAGTTCTCAGGGCTACGAACACCGGGGAGCTGTTTTTT. The full variable domain, with the rest looked up from reference TRBV11-2 and TRBJ2-2, is EAGVAQSPRYKIIEKRQSVAFWCNPISGHATLYWYQQILGQGPKLLIQFQNNGVVDDSQLPKDRFSAERLKGVDSTLKIQPAKLEDSAVYLCASSLVLRATNTGELFFGEGSRLTVL.

The chain has TRBV15 and TRBJ1-1; D possibly corresponds to TRBD1 (6 bases). The germline V gene has CDR1 LNHNV and CDR2 YYDKDF (reference sequence). The ends were cut back, 0 bases at V and 5 bases at J, with 10 bases in the middle. This CDR3 is built from 14 residues. The DNA for the CDR3 is TGTGCCACCAGCAGAGATCAGCAGGGGACTGAAGCTTTCTTT. Translated, it gives CATSRDQQGTEAFF.

V and J are TRBV7-6 and TRBJ2-1, with 12 bases aligning to TRBD2. Germline values: CDR1 SGHVS, CDR2 FNYEAQ. The CDR3 has 15 residues. Germline trimming cut 3 bases from V and 6 bases from J; bases unmatched to any gene: 3. The CDR3 spells CASSLTSGGFNEQFF. Written as DNA, the CDR3 is TGTGCCAGCAGCTTGACTAGCGGGGGATTCAATGAGCAGTTCTTC.